This T cell receptor (beta chain) was recovered during a study of T cell responses to AZD1222 COVID-19 vaccine. Findings and limits, study-wide: Scientists sampled the repertoires only once the peak T cell response had passed. Most donors were white British and more were female, and clonal diversity was possibly underestimated.

TCRdb's table, derived via immunoSEQ multiplex PCR, lists solely in-frame clones and lacks some. Of 50,000 to 60,000 clones in the sample, over 70% were seen once. The J segment lost 2 bases and the V segment lost 6 bases, leaving 7 bases of the junction unmatched. CDR1 is KGHSH and CDR2 is LQKENI in the germline V gene. CDR3 length: 14 amino acids. In regard to this clone: Antigen specificity is unknown.

This TCR was sampled from an adult who received the AZD1222 COVID-19 vaccine. This material consisted of peripheral blood, taken 28 days after the second AZD1222 dose. The chain is built from TRBV18 and TRBJ2-7; 7 positions match TRBD1. The CDR3 is CASSAGTATYEQYF. The CDR3 DNA is TGTGCCAGCTCCGCCGGGACAGCGACCTACGAGCAGTACTTC.